The rows below give T cell receptor beta chains drawn from one sample of a study of control samples from healthy donors and cancer patients. TCRdb's copy holds only in-frame clones and misses some; the assay was immunoSEQ multiplex PCR. The profile shows 100,000 or so clones, 91% of them singletons. What was sequenced was blood. All receptors come from a woman in her 30s in good health. Both conserved end residues are part of each CDR3. Each record gives: D gene, J gene, clone size, V gene, CDR3 DNA, CDR3 protein. A D gene is named only where the DNA matches it firmly. The size field is filled for only some rows; it gives once, few, many or a size class.

>.|TRBJ1-5|.|TRBV6-1
TGTGCCAGCAGAGAAGAGGGGAGAGGTGAGCATTTT
CASREEGRGEHF
>TRBD2|TRBJ2-5|.|TRBV19
TGTGCCAGTAGTATAGCTAGCGGGGTCCAAGAGACCCAGTACTTC
CASSIASGVQETQYF
>.|TRBJ2-1|.|TRBV12-3/TRBV12-4
TGTGCCAGCAGTCTGGGACTCAATGAGCAGTTCTTC
CASSLGLNEQFF
>TRBD2|TRBJ2-7|.|TRBV6-5
TGTGCCAGCAGCCAGACAGCGGGGGTTTACGAGCAGTACTTC
CASSQTAGVYEQYF
>.|TRBJ1-5|.|TRBV19
TGTGCCAGTAGTATATTAGGCAGCTTACGCAATCAGCCCCAGCATTTT
CASSILGSLRNQPQHF
>.|TRBJ2-1|.|TRBV3-1/TRBV3-2
TGTGCCAGCAGCCTCAGCTGGTCTTGGACGGCCTACAATGAGCAGTTCTTC
CASSLSWSWTAYNEQFF
>.|TRBJ2-4|.|TRBV25-1
TGTGCCAGCGGGGACCCGAGAGGCAAAAACATTCAGTACTTC
CASGDPRGKNIQYF
>.|TRBJ2-2|.|TRBV9
TGTGCCAGCAGCGACCCAAGAGGGGAGACCGGGGAGCTGTTTTTT
CASSDPRGETGELFF
>.|TRBJ1-4|once|TRBV20-1
TGCAGTGCCCGATCTTCTAAACTGTTTTTT
CSARSSKLFF
>TRBD1|TRBJ1-1|.|TRBV11-3
TGTGCCAGCAGCTCCGGACAGGGGTCCACTGAAGCTTTCTTT
CASSSGQGSTEAFF
>TRBD2|TRBJ2-1|.|TRBV27
TGTGCCAGCAGTCGGGGGCCACTAGCGGGTAACAATGAGCAGTTCTTC
CASSRGPLAGNNEQFF
>.|TRBJ2-1|.|TRBV30
TGTGCCTACACCCTGGGCTCGGGCTACAATGAGCAGTTCTTC
CAYTLGSGYNEQFF
>TRBD1|TRBJ1-6|once|TRBV7-9
TGTGCCAGCAGCTTCGGACAGGGCGTAACCCCCCTCCACTTT
CASSFGQGVTPLHF
>TRBD1|TRBJ1-2|.|TRBV19
TGTGCCAGTAGTATCAACCGGGACAGGGGCAACGGCTACACCTTC
CASSINRDRGNGYTF
>.|TRBJ2-3|.|TRBV11-3
TGTGCCAGCAGCTTAGACGGGAACACAGATACGCAGTATTTT
CASSLDGNTDTQYF
>.|TRBJ2-2|.|TRBV5-1
TGCGCCAGCAGGGCGGAAAACACCGGGGAGCTGTTTTTT
CASRAENTGELFF
>.|TRBJ1-4|.|TRBV19
TGTGCCACAAGTACCGCTGGGACCTATAATGAAAAACTGTTTTTT
CATSTAGTYNEKLFF